A selection of T cell receptor beta chains follows, all from one sample in a study of blood T cell repertoires in COVID-19. TCRdb's table, derived via immunoSEQ multiplex PCR, lists solely in-frame clones and lacks some. The table has about 350,000 clones, 85% to 90% seen once. Sequenced: peripheral blood. Receptor source: a woman in her 70s with COVID-19, enrolled during active disease. Both conserved end residues are trimmed from each CDR3.

v_gene	len	j_gene	CDR3aa
TRBV2	12	TRBJ1-1	ASSVPKGDTEAF
TRBV10-1	12	TRBJ2-3	ASSENGPTDTQY
TRBV28	14	TRBJ1-5	ASTPWTGYDNQPQH
TRBV2	12	TRBJ1-5	ASSNRGGDQPQH
TRBV20-1	9	TRBJ2-7	SAYTGFEQY
TRBV6-6	13	TRBJ2-1	ASSYSPGGYNEQF
TRBV21-1	15	TRBJ1-5	ASSKAVRDYSNQPQH
TRBV28	12	TRBJ2-7	ASGVGGWTYEQY
TRBV4-2	12	TRBJ2-7	ASSVDRRGYEQY
TRBV28	13	TRBJ1-1	ASSSGQGAHTEAF
TRBV10-3	12	TRBJ2-3	AIKETGGIDTQY
TRBV5-1	14	TRBJ1-4	ASSLEGGVSNEKLF
TRBV19	12	TRBJ2-7	ASSATTGAREQY
TRBV27	12	TRBJ1-1	ASSVGQANTEAF
TRBV4-2	15	TRBJ2-3	ASSQDLMSGAGDTQY
TRBV28	13	TRBJ1-3	ASSGGTGTGNTIY
TRBV27	13	TRBJ1-5	ASTRQGNSNQPQH
TRBV7-2	12	TRBJ2-7	ASSPIRGSYEQY
TRBV29-1	11	TRBJ2-7	SVLRDRVSEQY
TRBV19	11	TRBJ2-5	ASSRVSRETQY
TRBV6-5	11	TRBJ2-7	ASSYNRGYEQY
TRBV27	13	TRBJ2-5	ASSLQGPYQETQY
TRBV5-1	15	TRBJ2-7	ASSLPRLGAGRNEQY
TRBV3-1/TRBV3-2	13	TRBJ2-5	ASSQDAGIQETQY
TRBV19	13	TRBJ1-5	ASSETQGSNQPQH
TRBV29-1	10	TRBJ1-5	SVLRGTEPQH
TRBV2	15	TRBJ1-1	ASSVPRMRTGKGEAF
TRBV5-1	14	TRBJ1-6	ASSLEAGPANSPLH
TRBV6-1	14	TRBJ1-3	ASSVYQGAEGNTIY
TRBV5-8	11	TRBJ1-1	ASSLAITGEAF
TRBV12-5	11	TRBJ1-2	ASGTGQYYGYT
TRBV23-1	10	TRBJ1-2	ANRRKNYGYT
TRBV11-2	13	TRBJ1-6	ASSAGQRHNSPLH
TRBV27	13	TRBJ1-2	ASSPTGDSLYGYT
TRBV30	11	TRBJ1-1	AWSVGGETEAF
TRBV2	11	TRBJ1-1	ASTLTGNTEAF
TRBV2	10	TRBJ1-2	ASSLSDYGYT
TRBV10-3	10	TRBJ1-1	AIKQGDTEAF
TRBV28	13	TRBJ2-3	ASSSGTSYTDTQY
TRBV6-6	13	TRBJ1-3	ASRPDRVSGNTIY
TRBV24-1	12	TRBJ2-7	ATSDSRQGYEQY
TRBV10-3	11	TRBJ2-3	AISWTGLDTQY